This TCR beta chain was obtained from a study of shared clonotypes between healthy human individuals. As concerns this clone: Antigen unknown.

Study results and caveats: About 5.2% was the fraction of naive CD4 clonotypes found shared across a few donors.

The CDR3 contains 15 residues. The V end was cut by 7 bases, the J end by 9 bases, with 22 bases between. Germline V CDR1 and CDR2: SNHLY, FYNNEI. CCR7-negative CD45RA+ TemRA cells were combined with CD45RO+ cells to form CD8 memory. Data came from immunoSEQ multiplex PCR; TCRdb stores just in-frame clones and leaves some out. Found here are around 100,000 clones, under 80% of them singletons; the top ten hold roughly 43%. The sample consisted of memory CD8+ T cells sorted from blood. Subset in this sample: CD45RO+ cells pooled with CCR7-negative TemRA cells. The clonotype originates from a man aged 25-45 years in good health. V is TRBV2 and J is TRBJ1-3, with D perhaps matching TRBD1 (5 bases). DNA for the CDR3: TGTGCCAGCAACTCACATGTAAGGGGAGATGGCACCATATATTTT. This gives the protein CASNSHVRGDGTIYF.